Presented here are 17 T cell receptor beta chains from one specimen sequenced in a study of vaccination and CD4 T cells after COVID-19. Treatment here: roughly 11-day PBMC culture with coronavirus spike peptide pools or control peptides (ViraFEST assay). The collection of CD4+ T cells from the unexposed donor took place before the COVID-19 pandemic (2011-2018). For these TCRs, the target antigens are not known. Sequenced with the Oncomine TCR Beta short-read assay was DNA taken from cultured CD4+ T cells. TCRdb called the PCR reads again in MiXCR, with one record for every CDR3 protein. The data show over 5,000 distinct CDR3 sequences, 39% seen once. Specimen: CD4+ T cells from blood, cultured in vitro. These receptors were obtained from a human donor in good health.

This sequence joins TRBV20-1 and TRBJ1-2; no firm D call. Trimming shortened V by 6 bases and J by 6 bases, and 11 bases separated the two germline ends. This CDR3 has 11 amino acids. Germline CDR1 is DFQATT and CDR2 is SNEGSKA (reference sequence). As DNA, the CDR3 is TGCAGTGCCGCCGCGGGGAATGGCTACACCTTC. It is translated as CSAAAGNGYTF.

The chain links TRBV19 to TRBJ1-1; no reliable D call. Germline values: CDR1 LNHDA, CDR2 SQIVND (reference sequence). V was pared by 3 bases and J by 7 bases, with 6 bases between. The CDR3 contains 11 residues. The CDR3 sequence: CASSIVNEAFF. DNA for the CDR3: TGTGCCAGTAGTATCGTCAATGAAGCTTTCTTT.

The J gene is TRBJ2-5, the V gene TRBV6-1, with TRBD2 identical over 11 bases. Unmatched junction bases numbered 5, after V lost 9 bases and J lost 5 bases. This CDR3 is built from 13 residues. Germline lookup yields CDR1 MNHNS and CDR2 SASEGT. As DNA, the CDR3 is TGTGCCAGTAGCGGGGGGGCGTGGGAGACCCAGTACTTC. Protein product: CASSGGAWETQYF.

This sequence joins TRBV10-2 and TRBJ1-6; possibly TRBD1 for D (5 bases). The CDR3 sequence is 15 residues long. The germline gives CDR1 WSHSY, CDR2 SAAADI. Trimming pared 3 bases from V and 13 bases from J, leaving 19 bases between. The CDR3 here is CASSEAPTRGGPLHF. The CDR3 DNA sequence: TGCGCCAGCAGTGAAGCTCCTACGAGGGGTGGTCCCCTCCACTTT.

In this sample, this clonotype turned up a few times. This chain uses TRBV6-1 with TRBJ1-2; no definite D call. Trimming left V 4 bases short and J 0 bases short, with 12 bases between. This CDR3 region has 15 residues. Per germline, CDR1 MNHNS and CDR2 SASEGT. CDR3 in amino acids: CASSVQPGSNYGYTF. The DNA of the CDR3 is TGTGCCAGCAGTGTCCAACCGGGGTCTAACTATGGCTACACCTTC.

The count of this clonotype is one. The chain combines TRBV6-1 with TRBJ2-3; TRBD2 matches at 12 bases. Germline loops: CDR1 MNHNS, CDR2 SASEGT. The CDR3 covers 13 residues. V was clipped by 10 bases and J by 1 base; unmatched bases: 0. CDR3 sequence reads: CATSGGGTDTQYF. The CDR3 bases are TGTGCCACTAGCGGGGGGGGCACAGATACGCAGTATTTT.

CDR3 in amino acids: CASSYAPGRIPDEQFF. CDR3 DNA sequence: TGTGCCAGCAGTTACGCCCCGGGACGTATACCAGATGAGCAGTTCTTC. This chain joins TRBV6-2 or TRBV6-3 and TRBJ2-1, with D perhaps assigned TRBD1 or TRBD2 (5 bases each). V lost 2 bases and J lost 8, with 19 bases in between. The germline gives CDR1 MNHEY, CDR2 SVGEGT. The CDR3 is 16 amino acids.

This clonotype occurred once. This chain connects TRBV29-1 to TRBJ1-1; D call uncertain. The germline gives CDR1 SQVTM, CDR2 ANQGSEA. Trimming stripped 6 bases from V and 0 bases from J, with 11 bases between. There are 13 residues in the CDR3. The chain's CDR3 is CSVKREVNTEAFF. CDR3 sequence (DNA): TGCAGCGTGAAGCGCGAGGTGAACACTGAAGCTTTCTTT.

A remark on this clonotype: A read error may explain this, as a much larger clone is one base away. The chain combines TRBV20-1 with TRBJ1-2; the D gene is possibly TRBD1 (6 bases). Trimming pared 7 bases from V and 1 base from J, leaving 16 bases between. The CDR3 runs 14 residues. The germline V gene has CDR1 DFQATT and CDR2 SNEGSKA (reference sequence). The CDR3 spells CSGRGNNNNYGYTF. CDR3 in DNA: TGCAGTGGTAGGGGGAATAATAATAACTATGGCTACACCTTC.

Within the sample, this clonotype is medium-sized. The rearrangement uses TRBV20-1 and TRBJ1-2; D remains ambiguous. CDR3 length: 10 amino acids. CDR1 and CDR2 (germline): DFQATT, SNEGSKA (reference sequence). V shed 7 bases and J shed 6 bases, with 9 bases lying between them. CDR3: CSVGGNGYTF. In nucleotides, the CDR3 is TGCAGTGTTGGAGGGAATGGCTACACCTTC.

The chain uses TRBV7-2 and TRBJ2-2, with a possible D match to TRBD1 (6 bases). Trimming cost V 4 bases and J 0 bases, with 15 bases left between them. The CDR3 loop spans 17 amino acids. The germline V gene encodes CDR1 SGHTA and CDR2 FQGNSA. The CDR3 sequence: CASSSSRTVANTGELFF. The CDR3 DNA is TGTGCCAGCAGCTCCTCTCGGACAGTCGCGAACACCGGGGAGCTGTTTTTT.

Here the CDR3 reads CASSLSQTGEVYGYTF. The CDR3 DNA follows: TGTGCCAGCAGTTTATCCCAGACAGGAGAGGTCTATGGCTACACCTTC. The chain has TRBV27 and TRBJ1-2; a weak D match, TRBD1 (6 bases). The V end lost 0 bases, the J end lost 4 bases, and 15 bases lay between the germline ends. Germline CDR1 MNHEY, CDR2 SMNVEV (reference sequence). The CDR3 has 16 amino acids.

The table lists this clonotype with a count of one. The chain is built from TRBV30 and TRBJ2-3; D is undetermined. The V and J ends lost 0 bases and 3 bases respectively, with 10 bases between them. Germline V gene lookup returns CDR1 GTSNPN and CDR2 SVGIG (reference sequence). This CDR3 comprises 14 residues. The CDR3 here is CAWSVRVGTDTQYF. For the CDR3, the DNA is TGTGCCTGGAGTGTAAGAGTTGGAACAGATACGCAGTATTTT.

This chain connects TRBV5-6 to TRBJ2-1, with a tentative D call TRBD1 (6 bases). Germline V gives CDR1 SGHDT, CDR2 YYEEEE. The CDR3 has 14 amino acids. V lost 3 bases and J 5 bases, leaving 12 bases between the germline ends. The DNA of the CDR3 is TGTGCCAGCAGCTACAGGGTTACAAACAATGAGCAGTTCTTC. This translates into CASSYRVTNNEQFF.

The chain's CDR3 is CASSYYGGSYGYTF. The CDR3 DNA sequence: TGTGCCAGCAGTTATTATGGGGGCTCCTATGGCTACACCTTC. The chain has TRBV6-5 and TRBJ1-2, with D perhaps TRBD1 (6 bases). The CDR3 consists of 14 residues. The V end lost 3 bases, the J end lost 4 bases, and 12 bases lay between the germline ends. The germline CDR1 and CDR2 sequences are MNHEY and SVGAGI.

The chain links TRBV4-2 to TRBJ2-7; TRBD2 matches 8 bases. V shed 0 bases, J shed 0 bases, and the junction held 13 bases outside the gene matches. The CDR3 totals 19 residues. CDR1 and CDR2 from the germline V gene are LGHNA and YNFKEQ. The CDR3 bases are TGTGCCAGCAGCCAAGAGGCGGGGGGTTCCGGGACGCGCTCCTACGAGCAGTACTTC. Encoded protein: CASSQEAGGSGTRSYEQYF.

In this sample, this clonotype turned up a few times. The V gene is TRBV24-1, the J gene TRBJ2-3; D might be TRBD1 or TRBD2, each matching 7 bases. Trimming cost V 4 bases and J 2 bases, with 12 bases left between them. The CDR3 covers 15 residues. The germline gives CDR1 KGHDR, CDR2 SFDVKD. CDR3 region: CATSEAGQNTDTQYF. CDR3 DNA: TGTGCCACCAGTGAAGCGGGACAGAACACAGATACGCAGTATTTT.